Listed below are T cell receptor beta chains from one sample, sequenced in a study of blood T cell repertoires in COVID-19. Clones were sequenced by immunoSEQ multiplex PCR, and TCRdb holds only the in-frame ones, with some missing. The sample lists 250,000 to 350,000 clones, approximately 90% occurring once. The specimen sequenced was PBMCs or T cells enriched from blood (not recorded which). Source of these receptors: a woman in her forties or fifties who had recovered from COVID-19. CDR3s include the opening cysteine and the closing phenylalanine or tryptophan. A D gene is named only where the DNA matches it firmly. The listing skips clone size in some rows; elsewhere it reads once, few, many or a size class.

TGTGCCACCAGTGACCCCACTAGCGGGAGTGGCTACGAGCAGTACTTC	CATSDPTSGSGYEQYF	once	TRBV24-1	TRBJ2-7	TRBD2
TGTGCCAGCAGTAGGGGCGGAAACACCGGGGAGCTGTTTTTT	CASSRGGNTGELFF	once	TRBV28	TRBJ2-2	.
TGTGCCAGTAGTATAAGGGGGCACACCGGGGAGCTGTTTTTT	CASSIRGHTGELFF	.	TRBV19	TRBJ2-2	TRBD1
TGTGCCAGCAGCCAAGAAGCGGGACCGGTCCACGAGCAGTACTTC	CASSQEAGPVHEQYF	.	TRBV4-2	TRBJ2-7	TRBD2
TGCGCCAGCAGCCAGCCAGCGGGAGGGCCAGGAAATGAGCAGTTCTTC	CASSQPAGGPGNEQFF	.	TRBV4-1	TRBJ2-1	TRBD2
TGCGCCAGCAGCCGGACTACCGGGACAGGGTTAGGTGAAAAACTGTTTTTT	CASSRTTGTGLGEKLFF	.	TRBV5-1	TRBJ1-4	TRBD1
TGTGCCAGCAGCCGACTGGGACTAGCGGGATACAATGAGCAGTTCTTC	CASSRLGLAGYNEQFF	.	TRBV11-1	TRBJ2-1	TRBD2
TGCGCCAGCGGAGCTGGCCCAGGGACAGGGGCCTATGGCTACACCTTC	CASGAGPGTGAYGYTF	.	TRBV5-1	TRBJ1-2	TRBD1
TGTGCCACCAGACAAAGCAATCAGCCCCAGCATTTT	CATRQSNQPQHF	.	TRBV28	TRBJ1-5	.
TGTGCCGCCAGCGACCAGGGCGGTGCTGAGCAGTTCTTC	CAASDQGGAEQFF	.	TRBV7-9	TRBJ2-1	.
TGTGCCAGCAGTTTGGGGGGACCTTATAGCAATCAGCCCCAGCATTTT	CASSLGGPYSNQPQHF	.	TRBV27	TRBJ1-5	.
TGTGCCAGCAGTGCCAGGGGGCCCTACAATGAGCAGTTCTTC	CASSARGPYNEQFF	.	TRBV2	TRBJ2-1	TRBD1
TGCGCCAGCAGCCAAGTCACTAGCGGGAGGGTCGAGCAGTACTTC	CASSQVTSGRVEQYF	.	TRBV4-1	TRBJ2-7	TRBD2
TGTGCCATCAGTGGAGGGGCGGCGGGATCCTACGAGCAGTACTTC	CAISGGAAGSYEQYF	few	TRBV10-3	TRBJ2-7	.
TGTGCCAGTCAACAGTGGATGAGCATGAACACTGAAGCTTTCTTT	CASQQWMSMNTEAFF	once	TRBV19	TRBJ1-1	.
TGTGCCATCAGTGAGTACAGTCCCGGGGAGCTGTTTTTT	CAISEYSPGELFF	.	TRBV10-3	TRBJ2-2	.
TGTGCCAGCAGCTTATTCCCGGGAGATACGCAGTATTTT	CASSLFPGDTQYF	.	TRBV11-2	TRBJ2-3	.
TGTGCCAGCAGCCCAGGCTGGGGCAGATTTGGCTACACCTTC	CASSPGWGRFGYTF	few	TRBV7-2	TRBJ1-2	.
TGTGCCACCAGCAGAGTACTAGCGGGAGGCCAGTACCAAGAGACCCAGTACTTC	CATSRVLAGGQYQETQYF	few	TRBV15	TRBJ2-5	TRBD2
TGTGCCAGCAGATCCCACCAGGGGTTGAGCACAGATACGCAGTATTTT	CASRSHQGLSTDTQYF	.	TRBV7-3	TRBJ2-3	.
TGTGCCAGTCAGGGGTCGACCTACGAGCAGTACTTC	CASQGSTYEQYF	few	TRBV27	TRBJ2-7	.
TGTGCCAGCTCACCAGAGTTGATACGGGGTCAGCCCCAGCATTTT	CASSPELIRGQPQHF	.	TRBV18	TRBJ1-5	.
TGTGCCAGCAGTTCCCCCACAGGGCCTGAAGCTTTCTTT	CASSSPTGPEAFF	.	TRBV6-5	TRBJ1-1	.
TGTGCCAGCAGTTCATCTCACACGCGGTCTACCTACGAGCAGTACTTC	CASSSSHTRSTYEQYF	.	TRBV28	TRBJ2-7	.
TGTGCCAGCAGTTACGACAGGGGGCTAACAGATACGCAGTATTTT	CASSYDRGLTDTQYF	.	TRBV6-6	TRBJ2-3	TRBD1
TGTGCCAGCACCCCGGGGGATACGCAGTATTTT	CASTPGDTQYF	few	TRBV7-9	TRBJ2-3	.
TGTGCCAGCAGTTTATACCTAGCGGGAGTGAGTGAGCAGTTCTTC	CASSLYLAGVSEQFF	.	TRBV27	TRBJ2-1	TRBD2
TGTGCCTGGAGTCTGACTAGCGGGAGTAGTGAGCAGTTCTTC	CAWSLTSGSSEQFF	.	TRBV30	TRBJ2-1	TRBD2
TGTGCCAGCAGTTTAGGCGTTAACGAGCAGTACTTC	CASSLGVNEQYF	.	TRBV12-3/TRBV12-4	TRBJ2-7	.
TGTGCCAGTAGTATCACCAGGGCCCGTCCCCTTTACTACAATGAGCAGTTCTTC	CASSITRARPLYYNEQFF	.	TRBV19	TRBJ2-1	.
TGTGCCAGCAGTTTACCGGGGGACGATGGCTACACCTTC	CASSLPGDDGYTF	.	TRBV12-3/TRBV12-4	TRBJ1-2	.